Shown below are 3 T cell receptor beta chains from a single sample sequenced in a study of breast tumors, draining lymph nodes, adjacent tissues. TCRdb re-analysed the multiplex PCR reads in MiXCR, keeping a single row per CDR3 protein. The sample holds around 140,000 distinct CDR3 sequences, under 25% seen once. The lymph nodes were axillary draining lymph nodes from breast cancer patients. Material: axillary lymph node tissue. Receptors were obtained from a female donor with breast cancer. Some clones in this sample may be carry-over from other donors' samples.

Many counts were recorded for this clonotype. The CDR3 nucleotides are TGTGCCAGCAGCCCCCTGGGGACAGGCAATCAGCCCCAGCATTTT. Its protein is CASSPLGTGNQPQHF. This chain uses TRBV5-5 with TRBJ1-5; 7 positions match TRBD1. The junction had 6 bases not matched to a gene; V was cut back by 4 bases and J by 2 bases. The CDR3 spans 15 residues. Germline CDR1 SGHKS, CDR2 YYEKEE (reference sequence).

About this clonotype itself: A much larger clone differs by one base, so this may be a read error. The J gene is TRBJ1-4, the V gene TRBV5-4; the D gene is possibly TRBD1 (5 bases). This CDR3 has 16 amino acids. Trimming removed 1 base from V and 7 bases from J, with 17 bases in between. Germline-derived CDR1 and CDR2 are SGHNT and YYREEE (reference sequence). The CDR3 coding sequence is TGTGCCAGCAGCTTGATCGGCGGGGCTGCTAGTGAAAAACTGTTTTTT. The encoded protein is CASSLIGGAASEKLFF.

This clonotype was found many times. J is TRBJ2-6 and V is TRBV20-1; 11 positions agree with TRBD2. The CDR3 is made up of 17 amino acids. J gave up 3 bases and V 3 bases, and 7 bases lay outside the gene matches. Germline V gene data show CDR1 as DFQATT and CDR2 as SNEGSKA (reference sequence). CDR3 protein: CSARGSGRAGGANVLTF. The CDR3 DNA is TGCAGTGCTAGGGGTAGCGGGAGGGCCGGTGGGGCCAACGTCCTGACTTTC.